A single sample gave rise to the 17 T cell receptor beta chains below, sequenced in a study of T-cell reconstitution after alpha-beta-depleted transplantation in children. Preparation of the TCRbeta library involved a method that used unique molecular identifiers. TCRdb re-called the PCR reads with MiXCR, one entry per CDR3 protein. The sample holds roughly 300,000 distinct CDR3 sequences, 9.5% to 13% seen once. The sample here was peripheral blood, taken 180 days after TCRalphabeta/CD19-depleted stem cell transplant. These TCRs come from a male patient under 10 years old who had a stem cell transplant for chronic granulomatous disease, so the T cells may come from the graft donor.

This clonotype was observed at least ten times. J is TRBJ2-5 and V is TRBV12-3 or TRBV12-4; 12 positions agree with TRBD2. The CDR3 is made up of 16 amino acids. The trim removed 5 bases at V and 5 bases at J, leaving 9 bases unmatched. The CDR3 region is CASSPLGLAGFETQYF. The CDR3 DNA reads TGTGCCAGCAGTCCCCTTGGACTAGCGGGGTTCGAGACCCAGTACTTC.

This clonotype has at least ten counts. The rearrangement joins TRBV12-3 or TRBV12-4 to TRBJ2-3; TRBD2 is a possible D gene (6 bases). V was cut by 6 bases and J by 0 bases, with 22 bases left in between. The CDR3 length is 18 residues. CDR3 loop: CASRQARDSRFSTDTQYF. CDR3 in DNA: TGTGCCAGCAGGCAAGCCCGGGACTCAAGGTTTAGCACAGATACGCAGTATTTT.

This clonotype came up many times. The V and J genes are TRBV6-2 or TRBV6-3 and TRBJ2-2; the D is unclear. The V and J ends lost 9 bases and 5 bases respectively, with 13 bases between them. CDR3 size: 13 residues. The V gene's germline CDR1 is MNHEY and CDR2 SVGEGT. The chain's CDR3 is CASSLDWTGELFF. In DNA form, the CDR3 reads TGTGCCAGTAGCCTAGACTGGACCGGGGAGCTGTTTTTT.

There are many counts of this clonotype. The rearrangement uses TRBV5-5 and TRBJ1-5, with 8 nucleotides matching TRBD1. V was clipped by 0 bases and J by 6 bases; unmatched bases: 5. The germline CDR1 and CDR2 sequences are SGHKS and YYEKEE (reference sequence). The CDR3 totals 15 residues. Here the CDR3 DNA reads TGTGCCAGCAGCTTGGTGACAGGGGTCGGTCAGCCCCAGCATTTT. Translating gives CASSLVTGVGQPQHF.

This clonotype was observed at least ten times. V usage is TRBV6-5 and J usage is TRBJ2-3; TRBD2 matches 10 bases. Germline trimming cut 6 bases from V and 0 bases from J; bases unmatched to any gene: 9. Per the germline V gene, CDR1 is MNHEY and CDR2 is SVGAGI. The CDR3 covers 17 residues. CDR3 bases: TGTGCCAGCAGAAAATGGACTAGCGGAGTTAGCACAGATACGCAGTATTTT. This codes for CASRKWTSGVSTDTQYF.

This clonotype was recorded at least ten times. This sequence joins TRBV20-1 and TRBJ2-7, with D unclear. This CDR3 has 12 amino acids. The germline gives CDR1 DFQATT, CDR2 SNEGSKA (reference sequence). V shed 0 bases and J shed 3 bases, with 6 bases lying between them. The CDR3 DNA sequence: TGCAGTGCTAGAGAAGCAGACTACGAGCAGTACTTC. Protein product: CSAREADYEQYF.

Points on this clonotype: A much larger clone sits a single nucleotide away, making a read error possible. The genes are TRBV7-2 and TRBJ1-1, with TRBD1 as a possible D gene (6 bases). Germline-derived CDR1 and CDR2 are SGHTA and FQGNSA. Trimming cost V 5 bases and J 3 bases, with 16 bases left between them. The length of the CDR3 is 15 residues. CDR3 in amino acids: CASSTAQGRDTEAFF. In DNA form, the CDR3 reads TGTGCCAGCAGCACCGCACAGGGTAGGGACACTGAAGCTTTCTTT.

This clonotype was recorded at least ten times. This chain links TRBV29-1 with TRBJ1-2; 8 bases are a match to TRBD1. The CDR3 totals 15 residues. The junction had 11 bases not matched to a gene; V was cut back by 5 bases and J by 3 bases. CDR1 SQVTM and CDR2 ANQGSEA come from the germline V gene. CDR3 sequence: CSVPGSSGGYYGYTF. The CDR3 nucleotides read TGCAGCGTTCCGGGGTCCTCAGGGGGCTACTATGGCTACACCTTC.

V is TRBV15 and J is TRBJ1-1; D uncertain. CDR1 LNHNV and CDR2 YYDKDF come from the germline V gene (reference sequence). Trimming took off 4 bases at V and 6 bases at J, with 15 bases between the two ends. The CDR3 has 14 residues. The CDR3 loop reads CATSMAMMYAEAFF. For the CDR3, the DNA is TGTGCCACCAGCATGGCGATGATGTACGCTGAAGCTTTCTTT.

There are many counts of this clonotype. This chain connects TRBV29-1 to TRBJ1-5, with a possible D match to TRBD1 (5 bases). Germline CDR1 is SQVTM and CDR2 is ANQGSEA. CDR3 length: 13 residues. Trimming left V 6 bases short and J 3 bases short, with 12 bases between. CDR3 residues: CSVEYRINQPQHF. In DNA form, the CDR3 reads TGCAGCGTCGAGTACAGGATCAATCAGCCCCAGCATTTT. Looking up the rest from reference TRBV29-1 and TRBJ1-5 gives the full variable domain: SAVISQKPSRDICQRGTSLTIQCQVDSQVTMMFWYRQQPGQSLTLIATANQGSEATYESGFVIDKFPISRPNLTFSTLTVSNMSPEDSSIYLCSVEYRINQPQHFGDGTRLSIL.

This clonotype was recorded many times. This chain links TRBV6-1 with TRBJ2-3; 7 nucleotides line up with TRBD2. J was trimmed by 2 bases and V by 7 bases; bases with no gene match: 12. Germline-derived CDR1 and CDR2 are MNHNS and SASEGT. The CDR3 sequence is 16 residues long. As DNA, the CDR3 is TGTGCCAGCACTGCCGGGGACTACCCTTACACAGATACGCAGTATTTT. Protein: CASTAGDYPYTDTQYF.

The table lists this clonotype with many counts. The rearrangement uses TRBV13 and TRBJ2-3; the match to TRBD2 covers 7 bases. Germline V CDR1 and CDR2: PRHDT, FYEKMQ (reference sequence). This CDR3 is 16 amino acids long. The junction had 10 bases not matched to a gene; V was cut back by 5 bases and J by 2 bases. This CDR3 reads CASSPARGVYTDTQYF. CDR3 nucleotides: TGTGCCAGCAGCCCAGCCCGGGGGGTTTACACAGATACGCAGTATTTT.

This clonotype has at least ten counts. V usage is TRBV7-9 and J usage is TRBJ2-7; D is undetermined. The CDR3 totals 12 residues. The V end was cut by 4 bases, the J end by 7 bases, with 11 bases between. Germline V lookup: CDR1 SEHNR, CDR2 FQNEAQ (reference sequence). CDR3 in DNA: TGTGCCAGCAGCTCAACGTTGGGGGAGCAGTACTTC. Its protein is CASSSTLGEQYF.

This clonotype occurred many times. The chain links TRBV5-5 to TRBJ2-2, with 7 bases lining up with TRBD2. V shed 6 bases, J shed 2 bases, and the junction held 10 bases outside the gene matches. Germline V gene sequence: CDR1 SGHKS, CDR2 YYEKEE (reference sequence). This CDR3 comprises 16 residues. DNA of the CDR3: TGTGCCAGCATCCCACTAGCGAGGGCAAACACCGGGGAGCTGTTTTTT. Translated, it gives CASIPLARANTGELFF.

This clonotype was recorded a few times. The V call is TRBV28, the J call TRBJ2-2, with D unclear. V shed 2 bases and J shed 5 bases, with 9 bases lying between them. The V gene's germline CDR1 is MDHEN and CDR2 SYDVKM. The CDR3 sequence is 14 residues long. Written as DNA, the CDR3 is TGTGCCAGCAGTTTAAGAGACTTTACCGGGGAGCTGTTTTTT. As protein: CASSLRDFTGELFF.

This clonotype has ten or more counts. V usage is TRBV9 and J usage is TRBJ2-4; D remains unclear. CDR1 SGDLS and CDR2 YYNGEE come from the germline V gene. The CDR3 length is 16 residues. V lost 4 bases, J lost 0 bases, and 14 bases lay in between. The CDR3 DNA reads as TGTGCCAGCAGCCAGCAAGGCTCTTTAGCCAAAAACATTCAGTACTTC. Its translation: CASSQQGSLAKNIQYF.

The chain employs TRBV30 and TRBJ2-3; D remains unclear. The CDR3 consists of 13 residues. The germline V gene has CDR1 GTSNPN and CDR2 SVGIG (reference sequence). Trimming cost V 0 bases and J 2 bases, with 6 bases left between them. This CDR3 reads CAWSVWNTDTQYF. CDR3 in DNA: TGTGCCTGGAGTGTGTGGAACACAGATACGCAGTATTTT.